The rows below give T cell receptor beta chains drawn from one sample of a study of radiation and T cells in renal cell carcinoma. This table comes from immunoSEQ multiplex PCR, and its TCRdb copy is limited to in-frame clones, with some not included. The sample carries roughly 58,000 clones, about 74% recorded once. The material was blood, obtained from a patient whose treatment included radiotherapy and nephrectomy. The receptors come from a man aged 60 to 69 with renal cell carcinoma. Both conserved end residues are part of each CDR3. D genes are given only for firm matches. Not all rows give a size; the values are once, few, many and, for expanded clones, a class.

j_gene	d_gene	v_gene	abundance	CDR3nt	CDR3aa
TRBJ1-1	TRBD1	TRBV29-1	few	TGCAGCGGGGACCAGGGGGCGCGTGAAGCTTTCTTT	CSGDQGAREAFF
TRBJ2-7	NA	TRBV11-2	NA	TGTGCCAGCAGCTTAGCCCGGGGATCAACCTACGAGCAGTACTTC	CASSLARGSTYEQYF
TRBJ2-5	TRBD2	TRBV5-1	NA	TGCGCCAGCAGCGGCCTACTAGCGGCAGAGACCCAGTACTTC	CASSGLLAAETQYF
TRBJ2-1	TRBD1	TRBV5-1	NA	TGCGCCAGCTCGACCGGGACAGGGTGGTCTTATGAGCAGTTCTTC	CASSTGTGWSYEQFF
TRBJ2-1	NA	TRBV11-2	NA	TGTGCCAGCAGCTTAGGCGGTGGTTACGATGAGCAGTTCTTC	CASSLGGGYDEQFF
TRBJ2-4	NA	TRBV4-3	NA	TGCGCCAGCAGCCAAGAACTGAAAGCCAAAAACATTCAGTACTTC	CASSQELKAKNIQYF
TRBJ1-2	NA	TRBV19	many	TGTGCCAGTAGTATACAGGGAGGGGGCTATGGCTACACCTTC	CASSIQGGGYGYTF
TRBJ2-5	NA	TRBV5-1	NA	TGCGCCAGCAGCTTGGCCGGGCTAGCTGAGACCCAGTACTTC	CASSLAGLAETQYF
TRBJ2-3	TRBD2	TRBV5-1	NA	TGCGCCAGCAGCCGCGGACTAGCGGGAGGGCCGGGGGGAGAGGATACGCAGTATTTT	CASSRGLAGGPGGEDTQYF
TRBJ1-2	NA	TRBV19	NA	TGTGCTAGTATCGGGACGGCTCCTAACTATGGCTACACCTTC	CASIGTAPNYGYTF
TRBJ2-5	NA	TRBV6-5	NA	TGTGCCAGCAGTTGGGTGACCGGGGGTTACCAAGAGACCCAGTACTTC	CASSWVTGGYQETQYF
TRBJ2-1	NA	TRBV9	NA	TGTGCCAGCGGGGATGGAGACAGCGCCGATGAGCAGTTCTTC	CASGDGDSADEQFF
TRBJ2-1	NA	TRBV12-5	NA	TGTGCTAGTGGTTCCTCACGCGACCCCGGTCGTGAGCAGTTCTTC	CASGSSRDPGREQFF
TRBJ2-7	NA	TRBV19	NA	TGTGCCAACTGCTTTGGGCCTACCTACGAGCAGTACTTC	CANCFGPTYEQYF
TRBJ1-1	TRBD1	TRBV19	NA	TGTGCCAGTAGTATCACAGGGGGCCCTGAAGCTTTCTTT	CASSITGGPEAFF
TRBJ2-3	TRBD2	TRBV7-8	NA	TGTGCCAGCAGCTTAGGGACTAGCGGACTCACAGATACGCAGTATTTT	CASSLGTSGLTDTQYF
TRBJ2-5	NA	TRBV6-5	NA	TGTGCCAGCAGGACAAGGGTTAAAGAGACCCAGTACTTC	CASRTRVKETQYF
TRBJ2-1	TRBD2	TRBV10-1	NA	TGCGCCAGCGGAGGCTCGCTAGCGGGAGCCTACAATGAGCAGTTCTTC	CASGGSLAGAYNEQFF
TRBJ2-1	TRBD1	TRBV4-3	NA	TGCGCCAGCAGCCAAGGGGGACAGCCGTACAATGAGCAGTTCTTC	CASSQGGQPYNEQFF
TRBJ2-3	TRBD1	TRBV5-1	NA	TGCGCCAGCAGCTCGACAGGGGGCACAGATACGCAGTATTTT	CASSSTGGTDTQYF
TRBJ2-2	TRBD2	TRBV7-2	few	TGTGCCAGCCGTGGCCTAGCGGGAAACACCGGGGAGCTGTTTTTT	CASRGLAGNTGELFF
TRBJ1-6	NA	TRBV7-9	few	TGTGCCAGCAGCCCCGGTAATTCACCCCTCCACTTT	CASSPGNSPLHF
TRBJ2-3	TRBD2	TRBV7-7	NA	TGTGCCAGCAGCTTAGCTAGCGGGGGGGCCGATACGCAGTATTTT	CASSLASGGADTQYF
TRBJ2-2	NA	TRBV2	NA	TGTGCCAGCAGTGCGGGGACCCAGGGTACCGGGGAGCTGTTTTTT	CASSAGTQGTGELFF
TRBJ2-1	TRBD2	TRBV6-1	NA	TGTGCCAGCAGTGACGCGAGGGGGACTAGCGGGGCCTCCTACAATGAGCAGTTCTTC	CASSDARGTSGASYNEQFF
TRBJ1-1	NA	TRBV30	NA	TGTGCCTGGCAGAGAAACATGAACACTGAAGCTTTCTTT	CAWQRNMNTEAFF
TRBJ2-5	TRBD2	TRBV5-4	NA	TGTGCCAGCAGTTCGACTAGCGGGAGCAGTGAGACCCAGTACTTC	CASSSTSGSSETQYF
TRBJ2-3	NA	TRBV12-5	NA	TGTGCTAGTGGTTTGTCAGGGGTAGGAGATACGCAGTATTTT	CASGLSGVGDTQYF
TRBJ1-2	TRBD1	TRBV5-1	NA	TGCGCCAGCAGCTTACAGGGGGGAGACGGCTACACCTTC	CASSLQGGDGYTF
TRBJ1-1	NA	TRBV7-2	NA	TGTGCCAGCAGCTTAGGCAAACTCACTGAAGCTTTCTTT	CASSLGKLTEAFF
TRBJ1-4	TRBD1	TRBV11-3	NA	TGTGCCAGCAGCGACGACAGGGGAGGTCTAGACGAAAAACTGTTTTTT	CASSDDRGGLDEKLFF
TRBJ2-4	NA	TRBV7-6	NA	TGTGCCAGCAGCTTAGCCCCGCCGGATCGGGCGAGGGCCAAAAACATTCAGTACTTC	CASSLAPPDRARAKNIQYF
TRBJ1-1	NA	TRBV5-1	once	TGCGCCAGCTCAGGTAGCGGGGTACGATTGGGCACTGAAGCTTTCTTT	CASSGSGVRLGTEAFF
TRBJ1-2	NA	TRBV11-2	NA	TGTGCCAGCAGCTTAGGGCAGGGGCTCTTGGGAGGCTACACCTTC	CASSLGQGLLGGYTF
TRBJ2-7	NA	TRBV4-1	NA	TGCGCCAGCAGCCAAGGGGGACGGGACGAGCAGTACTTC	CASSQGGRDEQYF
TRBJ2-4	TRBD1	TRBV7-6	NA	TGTGCCAGCAGCGATGACAGGGGGCTTGGAATTCAGTACTTC	CASSDDRGLGIQYF
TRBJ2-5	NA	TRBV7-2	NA	TGTGCCAGCAGCTCGGGAAGGGGAGAGACCCAGTACTTC	CASSSGRGETQYF
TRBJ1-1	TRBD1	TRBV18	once	TGTGCCAGCTCACCCCGACAGGGTGGGAACACTGAAGCTTTCTTT	CASSPRQGGNTEAFF
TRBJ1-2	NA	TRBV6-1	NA	TGTGCCAGCAGTGATCCAGGGGACTATGGCTACACCTTC	CASSDPGDYGYTF